This T cell receptor beta chain originates from a study of blood T cells in healthy people across ages. The CDR3 is 16 residues long. The V and J ends lost 4 bases and 2 bases, in that order; junction bases with no gene match: 9. The germline CDR1 and CDR2 sequences are DFQATT and SNEGSKA (reference sequence). For the second PCR, which ran for about 7 to 11 cycles, a sample-barcoded 5' primer and a J-beta primer mix were used. TCRdb re-derived calls from the 5' RACE reads in MiXCR, one entry per CDR3 protein. Of approximately 880,000 distinct CDR3 sequences listed, roughly 50% are singletons. This clonotype has only a few counts. The antigen remains unidentified. Notes on the study in general: Expanded clonotype changes were possibly confounded by unknown donor CMV status.

The sequenced sample was blood. This clonotype was obtained from a man between 25 and 39 years old in good health. V gene TRBV20-1 combines with J gene TRBJ2-1, with 9 bases matching TRBD1. CDR3 residues: CSAIRTGVYPYNEQFF. CDR3 bases: TGCAGTGCTATTCGGACAGGGGTATATCCCTACAATGAGCAGTTCTTC.